The 24 T cell receptor beta chains below all came from one sample that was sequenced in a study of CD8 T cells in Susac syndrome. When the RNA was reverse transcribed, random hexamers were used with an input of roughly 0.45 to 1 ug. TCRdb processed the immunoSEQ multiplex PCR reads anew with MiXCR; each CDR3 protein has one entry. The top ten clones hold 0.25% to 0.3% of a sample with 95,000 to 150,000 distinct CDR3 sequences, around 94% of them seen once. Sequenced input: CD8+ T cells from PBMCs. The receptors were sampled from a human donor with Susac syndrome.

The sample holds one count of this clonotype. The genes are TRBV10-3 and TRBJ2-5; 8 bases agree with TRBD2. CDR3 length: 12 residues. V trimming: 2 bases; J trimming: 9 bases; junction bases outside the gene matches: 2. Germline-derived CDR1 and CDR2 are ENHRY and SYGVKD. Here the CDR3 DNA reads TGTGCCATCAGTGAGATAGCGGGGCCCCAGTACTTC. As protein: CAISEIAGPQYF.

The CDR3 nucleotides are TGTGCCAGCAGAGCGGGGAGATACAATGAGCAGTTCTTC. Residues: CASRAGRYNEQFF. The V and J genes are TRBV12-3 or TRBV12-4 and TRBJ2-1; TRBD2 agrees at 7 bases. Trimming at V came to 6 bases and at J to 4 bases, leaving 3 bases not matched to a gene. CDR3 length: 13 residues.

This rearrangement joins TRBV29-1 to TRBJ1-4; possibly TRBD1 for D (5 bases). There are 15 residues in the CDR3. The germline V and J ends were trimmed by 6 bases and 7 bases, with 21 bases remaining between them. CDR1 and CDR2 (germline): SQVTM, ANQGSEA. In nucleotides, the CDR3 is TGCAGCGTCCCCACCGGGGCAGGGATCGGTGAAAAACTGTTTTTT. Its protein is CSVPTGAGIGEKLFF.

The chain's CDR3 is CSARETSQGTDTQYF. The CDR3 DNA follows: TGCAGTGCTAGAGAAACCTCACAGGGTACAGATACGCAGTATTTT. The J gene is TRBJ2-3, the V gene TRBV20-1; D possibly corresponds to TRBD1 (6 bases). V was pared by 0 bases and J by 3 bases, with 13 bases between. There are 15 residues in the CDR3. Germline loops: CDR1 DFQATT, CDR2 SNEGSKA (reference sequence).

The chain couples TRBV4-1 to TRBJ2-5; D is ambiguous. The germline V gene has CDR1 MGHRA and CDR2 YSYEKL. CDR3 length: 16 residues. Trimming removed 0 bases at V and 5 bases at J, with 16 bases between. The CDR3 spells CASSQELTPPLETQYF. In nucleotides, the CDR3 is TGCGCCAGCAGCCAAGAGTTAACACCTCCCTTGGAGACCCAGTACTTC.

CDR3 nucleotide sequence: TGTGCCAGCAGCGTAAGCGGGGGGTCCACCGGGGAGCTGTTTTTT. It yields the protein CASSVSGGSTGELFF. This sequence joins TRBV9 and TRBJ2-2; 9 bases line up with TRBD2. Germline V gene sequence: CDR1 SGDLS, CDR2 YYNGEE. Trimming removed 1 base from V and 4 bases from J; junction bases left unmatched: 2. The CDR3 runs to 15 residues.

This chain joins TRBV20-1 and TRBJ2-2, with D hard to call. This CDR3 contains 12 residues. Germline CDR1 DFQATT, CDR2 SNEGSKA (reference sequence). V dropped 3 bases and J dropped 6 bases, with 8 bases sitting between them. This chain's CDR3 is CSASLGPGELFF. Written as DNA, the CDR3 is TGCAGTGCTAGTTTAGGACCCGGGGAGCTGTTTTTT.

A single count supports this clonotype. This sequence joins TRBV20-1 and TRBJ2-6; no clear D. The CDR3 is 15 residues long. The germline V gene encodes CDR1 DFQATT and CDR2 SNEGSKA (reference sequence). V lost 0 bases to trimming and J lost 0 bases, with 6 bases between them. CDR3 nucleotides: TGCAGTGCTAGAGATCAACTCTCTGGGGCCAACGTCCTGACTTTC. This translates into CSARDQLSGANVLTF.

The chain joins TRBV15 to TRBJ1-6, with D maybe TRBD1 (6 bases). Germline loops: CDR1 LNHNV, CDR2 YYDKDF (reference sequence). V lost 8 bases, J lost 10 bases, and 15 bases lay in between. This CDR3 is 13 amino acids long. DNA for the CDR3: TGTGCCACCTCTTTGGACAGAAACTCACCCCTCCACTTT. Its translation: CATSLDRNSPLHF.

The rearrangement joins TRBV24-1 to TRBJ2-2; D remains ambiguous. The CDR3 length is 13 residues. The V end lost 4 bases, the J end lost 1 base, and 3 bases lay between the germline ends. Germline V gene sequence: CDR1 KGHDR, CDR2 SFDVKD. CDR3 in amino acids: CATSDGNTGELFF. In nucleotides, the CDR3 is TGTGCCACCAGTGACGGGAACACCGGGGAGCTGTTTTTT.

The rearrangement links TRBV7-3 to TRBJ2-1; 9 nucleotides agree with TRBD2. Germline CDR1 SGHTA, CDR2 FQGTGA. With V trimmed by 4 bases and J by 9 bases, 13 bases remained unmatched. This CDR3 is 16 amino acids long. The CDR3 DNA follows: TGTGCCAGCAGCTCAAATAGCGGGGGAAGGTTCAGTGAGCAGTTCTTC. It encodes CASSSNSGGRFSEQFF.

The V call is TRBV20-1, the J call TRBJ1-6; D remains unclear. CDR1 and CDR2 from the germline V gene are DFQATT and SNEGSKA (reference sequence). The CDR3 loop spans 14 amino acids. The CDR3 protein is CSGEVLSYNSPLHF. The DNA for the CDR3 is TGCAGCGGGGAGGTGTTGTCCTATAATTCACCCCTCCACTTT.

The CDR3 DNA is TGTGCCAGCACTCCCACAAGGGGGGGGCCCACAGATACGCAGTATTTT. Its translation is CASTPTRGGPTDTQYF. The rearrangement joins TRBV11-2 to TRBJ2-3; D perhaps matches TRBD2 (7 bases). The CDR3 runs 16 residues. Germline V lookup: CDR1 SGHAT, CDR2 FQNNGV. Trimming stripped 7 bases from V and 2 bases from J, with 19 bases between. Filled out from reference TRBV11-2 and TRBJ2-3, the complete variable domain reads EAGVAQSPRYKIIEKRQSVAFWCNPISGHATLYWYQQILGQGPKLLIQFQNNGVVDDSQLPKDRFSAERLKGVDSTLKIQPAKLEDSAVYLCASTPTRGGPTDTQYFGPGTRLTVL.

V is TRBV7-2 and J is TRBJ1-1; D not certain. CDR3 length: 14 amino acids. V lost 3 bases and J 1 base, leaving 9 bases between the germline ends. CDR1 is SGHTA and CDR2 is FQGNSA in the germline V gene. The CDR3 DNA follows: TGTGCCAGCAGCTTTTATGACGCGAACACTGAAGCTTTCTTT. The encoded protein is CASSFYDANTEAFF.

The CDR3: CASSLDLPGIQYF. Written as DNA, the CDR3 is TGTGCCAGCAGCTTGGACCTTCCGGGCATCCAGTACTTC. V gene TRBV5-6 combines with J gene TRBJ2-5, with no clear D. Per the germline V gene, CDR1 is SGHDT and CDR2 is YYEEEE. The CDR3 sequence is 13 residues long. Trimming removed 0 bases at V and 10 bases at J, with 13 bases between.

V is TRBV20-1 and J is TRBJ2-7; TRBD1 agrees at 7 bases. There are 16 residues in the CDR3. Unmatched junction bases numbered 16, after V lost 5 bases and J lost 3 bases. In germline, CDR1 is DFQATT, CDR2 SNEGSKA (reference sequence). Here the CDR3 reads CSAGDSAELGYYEQYF. CDR3 nucleotides: TGCAGTGCTGGGGACAGTGCGGAGTTAGGGTACTACGAGCAGTACTTC.

In this sample, this clonotype turned up a few times. This chain uses TRBV3-1 with TRBJ2-1; D perhaps matches TRBD2 (5 bases). CDR3 length: 18 residues. CDR1 and CDR2 from the germline V gene are LGHDT and YNNKEL (reference sequence). V was clipped by 1 base and J by 0 bases, with 16 bases between them. This CDR3 is CASSQVTSDSSSYNEQFF. For the CDR3, the DNA is TGTGCCAGCAGCCAAGTAACTAGTGATAGTAGCTCCTACAATGAGCAGTTCTTC.

The gene calls are TRBV6-2 or TRBV6-3 and TRBJ1-6, with D unclear. CDR3 length: 17 residues. Germline-derived CDR1 and CDR2 are MNHEY and SVGEGT. With 7 bases removed from V and 0 bases from J, the gap between germline ends came to 16 bases. CDR3 protein: CASISRLESSYNSPLHF. In nucleotides, the CDR3 is TGTGCCAGCATTTCCCGATTGGAGAGCTCCTATAATTCACCCCTCCACTTT.

The chain has TRBV9 and TRBJ1-1; D is possibly TRBD1 (6 bases). Germline V CDR1 and CDR2: SGDLS, YYNGEE. V lost 0 bases and J 1 base, leaving 10 bases between the germline ends. The CDR3 extends over 15 amino acids. CDR3 in amino acids: CASSVAGGENTEAFF. The CDR3 nucleotides read TGTGCCAGCAGCGTAGCTGGGGGCGAGAACACTGAAGCTTTCTTT.

This chain joins TRBV19 and TRBJ2-1; D is ambiguous. This CDR3 is 10 amino acids long. V lost 5 bases and J lost 9, with 5 bases in between. The germline V gene has CDR1 LNHDA and CDR2 SQIVND (reference sequence). This CDR3 reads CASSRGEQFF. In DNA, the CDR3 is TGTGCCAGTAGTCGAGGTGAGCAGTTCTTC.

J is TRBJ1-1 and V is TRBV12-3 or TRBV12-4; tentatively, D is TRBD1 (5 bases). Trimming took 6 bases from V and 1 from J, leaving 12 bases between them. The CDR3 consists of 14 residues. CDR3 loop: CASRIGQGNTEAFF. The CDR3 DNA is TGTGCCAGCAGAATAGGGCAGGGGAACACTGAAGCTTTCTTT.

The gene calls are TRBV4-1 and TRBJ1-2; D unresolved. CDR3 length: 10 amino acids. The V end was cut by 4 bases, the J end by 8 bases, with 5 bases between. The germline gives CDR1 MGHRA, CDR2 YSYEKL. The chain's CDR3 is CASSLGGYTF. CDR3 nucleotide sequence: TGCGCCAGCAGCCTAGGAGGCTACACCTTC.

V and J are TRBV20-1 and TRBJ2-5; 9 bases match TRBD2. The germline V gene encodes CDR1 DFQATT and CDR2 SNEGSKA (reference sequence). CDR3 length: 15 amino acids. V lost 6 bases and J lost 0; bases outside the gene matches: 8. DNA of the CDR3: TGCAGTGCCCGGGGACTAGCTGAGTACCAAGAGACCCAGTACTTC. Amino acids: CSARGLAEYQETQYF.

This chain uses TRBV6-2 or TRBV6-3 with TRBJ2-1; no reliable D call. The germline gives CDR1 MNHEY, CDR2 SVGEGT. V lost 6 bases and J lost 5, with 8 bases in between. CDR3 length equals 12 residues. CDR3 DNA: TGTGCCAGCAGCAGACAAGACAATGAGCAGTTCTTC. It encodes CASSRQDNEQFF.